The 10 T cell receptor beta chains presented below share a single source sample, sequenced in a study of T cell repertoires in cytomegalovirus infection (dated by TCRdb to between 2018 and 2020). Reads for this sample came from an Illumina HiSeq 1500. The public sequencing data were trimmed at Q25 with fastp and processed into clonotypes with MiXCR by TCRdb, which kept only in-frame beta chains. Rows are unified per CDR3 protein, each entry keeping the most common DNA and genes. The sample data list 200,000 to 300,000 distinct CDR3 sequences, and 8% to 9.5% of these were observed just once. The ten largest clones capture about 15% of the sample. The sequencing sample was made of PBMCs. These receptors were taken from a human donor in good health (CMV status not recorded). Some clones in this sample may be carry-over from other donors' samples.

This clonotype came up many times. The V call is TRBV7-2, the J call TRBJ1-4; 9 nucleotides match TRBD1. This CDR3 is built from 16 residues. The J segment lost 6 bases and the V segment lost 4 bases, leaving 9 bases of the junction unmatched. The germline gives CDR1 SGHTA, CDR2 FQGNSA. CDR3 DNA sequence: TGTGCCAGCAGCTCAAGGACAGGGGAGGGACATGAAAAACTGTTTTTT. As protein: CASSSRTGEGHEKLFF.

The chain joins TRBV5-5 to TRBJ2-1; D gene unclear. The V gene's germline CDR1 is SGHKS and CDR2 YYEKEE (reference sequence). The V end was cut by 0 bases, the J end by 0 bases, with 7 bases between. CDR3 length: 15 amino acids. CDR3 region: CASSLVFPSYNEQFF. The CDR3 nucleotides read TGTGCCAGCAGCTTGGTTTTTCCCTCCTACAATGAGCAGTTCTTC.

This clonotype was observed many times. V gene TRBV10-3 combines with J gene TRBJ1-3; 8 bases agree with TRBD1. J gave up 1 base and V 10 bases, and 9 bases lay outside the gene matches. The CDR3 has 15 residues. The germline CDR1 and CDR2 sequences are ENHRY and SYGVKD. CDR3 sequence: CATRQGLESGNTIYF. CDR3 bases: TGTGCCACTCGACAGGGGCTGGAGTCTGGAAACACCATATATTTT.

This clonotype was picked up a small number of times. CDR3: CASSLPTGYIDQPQHF. CDR3 sequence (DNA): TGTGCCAGCAGTTTACCGACAGGGTATATTGATCAGCCCCAGCATTTT. The chain links TRBV28 to TRBJ1-5; 7 bases match TRBD1. Unmatched junction bases numbered 9, after V lost 2 bases and J lost 5 bases. In germline, CDR1 is MDHEN, CDR2 SYDVKM. The CDR3 runs 16 residues.

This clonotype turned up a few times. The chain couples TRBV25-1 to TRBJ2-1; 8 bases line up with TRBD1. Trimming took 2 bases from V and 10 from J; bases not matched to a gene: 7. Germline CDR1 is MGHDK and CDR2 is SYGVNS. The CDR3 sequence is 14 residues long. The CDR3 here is CASSEPRGLGEQFF. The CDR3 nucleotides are TGTGCCAGCAGTGAACCCAGGGGGCTTGGGGAGCAGTTCTTC.

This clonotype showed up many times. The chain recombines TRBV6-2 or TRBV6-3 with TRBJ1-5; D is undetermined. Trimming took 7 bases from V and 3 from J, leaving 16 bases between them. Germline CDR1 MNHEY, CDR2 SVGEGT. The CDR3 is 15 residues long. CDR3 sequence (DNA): TGTGCCAGCAAGCCTACGGGAAGGAACAATCAGCCCCAGCATTTT. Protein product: CASKPTGRNNQPQHF.

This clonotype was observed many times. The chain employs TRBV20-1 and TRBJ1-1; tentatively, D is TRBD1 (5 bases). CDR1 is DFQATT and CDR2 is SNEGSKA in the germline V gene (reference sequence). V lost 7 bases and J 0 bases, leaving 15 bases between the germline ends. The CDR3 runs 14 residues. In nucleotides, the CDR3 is TGCAGTGTCCCATCGCTGACAGTGAACACTGAAGCTTTCTTT. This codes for CSVPSLTVNTEAFF.

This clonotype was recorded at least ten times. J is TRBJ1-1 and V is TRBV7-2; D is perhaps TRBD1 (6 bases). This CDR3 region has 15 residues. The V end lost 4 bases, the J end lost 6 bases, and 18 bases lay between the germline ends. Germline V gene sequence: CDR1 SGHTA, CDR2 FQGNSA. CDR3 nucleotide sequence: TGTGCCAGCAGCTCCCTCTCCACAGGGCGGGCTGAAGCTTTCTTT. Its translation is CASSSLSTGRAEAFF.

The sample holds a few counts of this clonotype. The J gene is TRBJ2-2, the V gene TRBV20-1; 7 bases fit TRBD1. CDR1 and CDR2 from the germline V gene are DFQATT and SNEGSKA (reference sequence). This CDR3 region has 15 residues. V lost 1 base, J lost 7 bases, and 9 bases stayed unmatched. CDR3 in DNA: TGCAGTGCTAGAGGAAGGGGGCCGGGCGGCGGGGAGCTGTTTTTT. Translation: CSARGRGPGGGELFF.

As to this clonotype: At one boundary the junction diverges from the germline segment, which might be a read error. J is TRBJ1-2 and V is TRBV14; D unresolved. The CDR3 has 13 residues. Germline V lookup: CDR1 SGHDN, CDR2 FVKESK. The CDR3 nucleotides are TGTGCCAGCAGCCAGCAGGTTAACTATGGCCACACCTTC. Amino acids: CASSQQVNYGHTF.